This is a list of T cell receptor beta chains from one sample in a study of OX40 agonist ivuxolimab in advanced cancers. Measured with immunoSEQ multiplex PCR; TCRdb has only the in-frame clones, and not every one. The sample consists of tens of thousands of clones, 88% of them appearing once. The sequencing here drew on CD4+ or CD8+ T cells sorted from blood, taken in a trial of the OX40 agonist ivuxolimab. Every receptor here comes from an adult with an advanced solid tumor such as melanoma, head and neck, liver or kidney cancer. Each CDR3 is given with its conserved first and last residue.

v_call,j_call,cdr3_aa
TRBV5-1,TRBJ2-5,CASTSLAGGQETQYF
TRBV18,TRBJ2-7,CASSPGPIREQYF
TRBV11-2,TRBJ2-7,CASSLRQVSSYEQYF
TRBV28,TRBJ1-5,CASSLGGHRAQHF
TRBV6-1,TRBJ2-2,CASSENWVANTGELFF
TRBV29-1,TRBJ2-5,CSVASGLRGETQYF
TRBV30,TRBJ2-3,CAWSARDTQYF
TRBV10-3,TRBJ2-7,CATWASGSDEQYF
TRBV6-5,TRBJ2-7,CASALARGALYEQYF
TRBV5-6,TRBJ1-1,CASSSLSWDRSNTEAFF
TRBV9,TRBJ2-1,CASSVAVTSGTYNEQFF
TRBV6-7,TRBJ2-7,CASSYVSGSSGEQYF
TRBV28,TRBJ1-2,CASGLGQGAGYGYTF
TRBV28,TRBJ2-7,CASREAGPLAYEQYF
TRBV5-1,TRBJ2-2,CASSWGTGGGTGELFF
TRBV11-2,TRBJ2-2,CASSVTGTINTGELFF
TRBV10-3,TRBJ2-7,CAISEGLGTYEQYF
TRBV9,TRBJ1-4,CASSSRTGEGEKLFF
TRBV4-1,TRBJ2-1,CASSRGLAGVSSYNEQFF
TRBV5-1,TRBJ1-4,CASSLEQGNEKLFF
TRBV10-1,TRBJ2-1,CASSESGSDEQFF
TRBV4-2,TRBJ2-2,CASSQDHSISGELFF
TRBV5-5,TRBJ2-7,CASSSDRSYEQYF
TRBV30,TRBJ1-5,CAWSATYRGGNQPQHF
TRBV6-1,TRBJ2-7,CASSDPDSNYEQYF
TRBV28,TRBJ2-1,CASSRGLAGESRTKEQFF
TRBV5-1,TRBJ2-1,CASSVGGAYNEQFF
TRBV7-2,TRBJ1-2,CASSPTAGGHGYTF
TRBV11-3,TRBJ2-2,CASSFVGNTGELFF
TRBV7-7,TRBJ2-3,CASSPLTRPEDTQYF
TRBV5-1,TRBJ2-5,CASSSSGLRGETQYF
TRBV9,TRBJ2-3,CASSVTSGRARDTQYF
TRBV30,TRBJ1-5,CATGTGIDQPQHF
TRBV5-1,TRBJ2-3,CASRASGRADTQYF
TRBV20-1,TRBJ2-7,CSARDSYEQYF
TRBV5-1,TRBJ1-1,CASSSGQGENTEAFF
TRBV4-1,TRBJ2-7,CASSPYSGGGRDEQYF
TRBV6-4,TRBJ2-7,CASSSQEGYEQYF
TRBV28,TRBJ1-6,CASRDGQGMDSPLHF
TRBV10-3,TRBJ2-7,CAISAGGGRTYEQYF
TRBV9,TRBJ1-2,CASSVEVTGDYGYTF
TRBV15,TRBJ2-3,CATSRDRSLGADTQYF
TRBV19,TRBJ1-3,CASSPATPSGNTIYF
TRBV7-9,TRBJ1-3,CASSLDIAGNTIYF
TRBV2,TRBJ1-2,CASSEARSSYGYTF